Below are 31 T cell receptor beta chains sequenced from a single sample in a study of blood T cell dynamics during melanoma immunotherapy. Time point denoted: pre-treatment baseline. This table comes from immunoSEQ multiplex PCR, and its TCRdb copy is limited to in-frame clones, with some not included. This table holds approximately 15,000 clones, more than 75% found once. This sample comprised blood, obtained from a patient treated with checkpoint blockade. These TCRs come from a human donor with melanoma.

The chain's CDR3 is CASSPKLGELFF. CDR3 sequence (DNA): TGTGCCAGCTCACCAAAATTAGGGGAGCTGTTTTTT. The rearrangement uses TRBV18 and TRBJ2-2; D remains ambiguous. This CDR3 has 12 amino acids. Germline V gives CDR1 KGHSH, CDR2 LQKENI. V lost 2 bases, J lost 8 bases, and 6 bases lay in between.

V is TRBV9 and J is TRBJ1-2; a possible D gene is TRBD1 (6 bases). Trimming shortened V by 0 bases and J by 8 bases, and 20 bases separated the two germline ends. Per germline, CDR1 SGDLS and CDR2 YYNGEE. The CDR3 loop spans 16 amino acids. The CDR3 loop is CASSVGFGAGAQGYTF. CDR3 DNA: TGTGCCAGCAGCGTAGGGTTCGGGGCAGGGGCTCAGGGCTACACCTTC.

The chain has TRBV19 and TRBJ2-5, with D perhaps matching TRBD2 (5 bases). From germline, CDR1 is LNHDA and CDR2 SQIVND (reference sequence). Trimming cost V 1 base and J 5 bases, with 8 bases left between them. The CDR3 sequence is 13 residues long. CDR3 in DNA: TGTGCCAGTAGTATAGTTCCGGGGGAGACCCAGTACTTC. The encoded protein is CASSIVPGETQYF.

The chain joins TRBV7-9 to TRBJ2-5, with 7 bases lining up with TRBD1. Judging by the DNA end, TRBJ2-7 fits better; the J call may be wrong. CDR1 is SEHNR, CDR2 FQNEAQ, per germline (reference sequence). This CDR3 contains 14 residues. The CDR3 region is CASSSGTDSYEQYF. DNA for the CDR3: TGTGCCAGCAGCTCCGGGACAGACTCCTACGAGCAGTACTTC.

The chain recombines TRBV4-2 with TRBJ2-2; 7 bases are a match to TRBD2. Germline V gene lookup returns CDR1 LGHNA and CDR2 YNFKEQ. Trimming at V came to 1 base and at J to 6 bases, leaving 8 bases not matched to a gene. The CDR3 runs 16 residues. The CDR3 sequence is CASSQAVGLESGELFF. The DNA for the CDR3 is TGTGCCAGCAGCCAAGCCGTCGGACTAGAGTCCGGGGAGCTGTTTTTT.

This clone was observed a handful of times. This chain uses TRBV5-1 with TRBJ2-1, with D perhaps matching TRBD1 (5 bases). The V end was cut by 7 bases, the J end by 1 base, with 6 bases between. This CDR3 region has 12 residues. CDR1 is SGHRS, CDR2 YFSETQ, per germline. In nucleotides, the CDR3 is TGCGCCAGCCAGGGTTCCTACAATGAGCAGTTCTTC. It translates to CASQGSYNEQFF.

A few counts support this clone. The chain is built from TRBV19 and TRBJ1-1, with a possible D match to TRBD1 (6 bases). CDR1 is LNHDA and CDR2 is SQIVND in the germline V gene (reference sequence). The CDR3 has 16 amino acids. V was pared by 5 bases and J by 3 bases, with 19 bases between. CDR3 sequence reads: CASSDRGRGKDTEAFF. The DNA for the CDR3 is TGTGCCAGTAGTGACCGGGGGCGCGGTAAGGACACTGAAGCTTTCTTT.

The chain joins TRBV7-9 to TRBJ1-2; D unclear. The germline gives CDR1 SEHNR, CDR2 FQNEAQ (reference sequence). V lost 7 bases and J lost 8, with 20 bases in between. This CDR3 is 14 amino acids long. The CDR3, as DNA: TGTGCCAGCACCCCCCGATCGGGAGCTGGAGGCTACACCTTC. It yields the protein CASTPRSGAGGYTF.

The rearrangement uses TRBV5-1 and TRBJ2-5; perhaps TRBD2 as D (5 bases). V lost 0 bases and J lost 4, with 13 bases in between. There are 15 residues in the CDR3. In germline, CDR1 is SGHRS, CDR2 YFSETQ. The CDR3 sequence is CASSLVGLEGETQYF. CDR3 bases: TGCGCCAGCAGCTTGGTAGGCCTAGAGGGAGAGACCCAGTACTTC. Variable domain in full (rest from reference TRBV5-1 and TRBJ2-5): KAGVTQTPRYLIKTRGQQVTLSCSPISGHRSVSWYQQTPGQGLQFLFEYFSETQRNKGNFPGRFSGRQFSNSRSEMNVSTLELGDSALYLCASSLVGLEGETQYFGPGTRLLVL.

This sequence joins TRBV30 and TRBJ2-2; D remains ambiguous. Germline V gives CDR1 GTSNPN, CDR2 SVGIG (reference sequence). V was pared by 2 bases and J by 5 bases, with 3 bases between. The CDR3 length is 11 residues. CDR3 sequence: CAWSTTGELFF. In DNA form, the CDR3 reads TGTGCCTGGAGTACGACCGGGGAGCTGTTTTTT.

The chain carries TRBV13 and TRBJ1-1, with D perhaps TRBD1 (5 bases). Trimming pared 3 bases from V and 0 bases from J, leaving 11 bases between. This CDR3 has 15 residues. CDR1 and CDR2 from the germline V gene are PRHDT and FYEKMQ (reference sequence). The CDR3 region is CASSFRAQMNTEAFF. CDR3 DNA: TGTGCCAGCAGCTTCAGGGCCCAAATGAACACTGAAGCTTTCTTT. The full variable domain, rest sourced from reference TRBV13 and TRBJ1-1, is AAGVIQSPRHLIKEKRETATLKCYPIPRHDTVYWYQQGPGQDPQFLISFYEKMQSDKGSIPDRFSAQQFSDYHSELNMSSLELGDSALYFCASSFRAQMNTEAFFGQGTRLTVV.

The chain recombines TRBV28 with TRBJ1-4; 9 nucleotides agree with TRBD1. CDR1 and CDR2 from the germline V gene are MDHEN and SYDVKM. The V gene end was trimmed by 2 bases and the J gene end by 6 bases; junction bases not matched to a gene: 4. CDR3 length equals 15 residues. CDR3: CASSLMTGGDEKLFF. CDR3 DNA: TGTGCCAGCAGTTTAATGACAGGGGGTGATGAAAAACTGTTTTTT. Full variable domain (rest looked up from reference TRBV28 and TRBJ1-4): DVKVTQSSRYLVKRTGEKVFLECVQDMDHENMFWYRQDPGLGLRLIYFSYDVKMKEKGDIPEGYSVSREKKERFSLILESASTNQTSMYLCASSLMTGGDEKLFFGSGTQLSVL.

This clone was seen a single time. The CDR3 DNA sequence: TGTGCCAGCAGCGAAAATTCCGGGGGCGGGGATACGCAGTATTTT. Translated: CASSENSGGGDTQYF. The chain links TRBV2 to TRBJ2-3; D may match TRBD1 or TRBD2 (6 bases each). The CDR3 length is 15 residues. The V gene lost 6 bases and the J gene lost 6 bases, with 19 bases spanning the gap. Germline assignment: CDR1 SNHLY and CDR2 FYNNEI.

This chain connects TRBV19 to TRBJ1-1; the D is unclear. CDR1 LNHDA and CDR2 SQIVND come from the germline V gene (reference sequence). The CDR3 runs 18 residues. Trimming pared 5 bases from V and 1 base from J, leaving 23 bases between. The CDR3 loop reads CASSSPIRHAVKNTEAFF. The CDR3 nucleotides read TGTGCCAGTAGTTCCCCGATCAGACACGCCGTTAAGAACACTGAAGCTTTCTTT.

The rearrangement links TRBV10-1 to TRBJ2-3, with D hard to call. V dropped 8 bases and J dropped 1 base, with 7 bases sitting between them. The germline gives CDR1 WNHNN, CDR2 SYGVQD (reference sequence). The CDR3 has 12 residues. CDR3 coding DNA: TGCGCCAGCCAGGACCGCACAGATACGCAGTATTTT. Its protein product is CASQDRTDTQYF.

V usage is TRBV28 and J usage is TRBJ1-2; D not certain. The V gene's germline CDR1 is MDHEN and CDR2 SYDVKM. Trimming removed 4 bases at V and 0 bases at J, with 12 bases between. There are 15 residues in the CDR3. The CDR3, as DNA: TGTGCCAGCAGTTCCGGGGAGGGCGCTAACTATGGCTACACCTTC. Translated: CASSSGEGANYGYTF.

V usage is TRBV6-1 and J usage is TRBJ2-1, with D possibly TRBD2 on 7 matching bases. The germline gives CDR1 MNHNS, CDR2 SASEGT. V lost 4 bases, J lost 15 bases, and 16 bases lay in between. The CDR3 covers 12 residues. The CDR3 loop is CASSVKGGPRFF. The CDR3 region has the DNA TGTGCCAGCAGTGTAAAGGGGGGGCCAAGGTTCTTC.

The rearrangement joins TRBV28 to TRBJ1-1, with a possible D match to TRBD1 (5 bases). CDR3 length: 14 amino acids. V was pared by 2 bases and J by 4 bases, with 11 bases between. Germline lookup yields CDR1 MDHEN and CDR2 SYDVKM. The CDR3 bases are TGTGCCAGCAGTTTACAGGGTTGGAGCACTGAAGCTTTCTTT. Encoded protein: CASSLQGWSTEAFF. The full variable domain, completed using reference TRBV28 and TRBJ1-1, is DVKVTQSSRYLVKRTGEKVFLECVQDMDHENMFWYRQDPGLGLRLIYFSYDVKMKEKGDIPEGYSVSREKKERFSLILESASTNQTSMYLCASSLQGWSTEAFFGQGTRLTVV.

The chain uses TRBV7-9 and TRBJ1-1; D is perhaps TRBD1 (5 bases). CDR1 is SEHNR and CDR2 is FQNEAQ in the germline V gene (reference sequence). V was cut by 2 bases and J by 4 bases, with 11 bases left in between. The CDR3 contains 14 residues. In DNA form, the CDR3 reads TGTGCCAGCAGCTTAATCAGGGCGGGCACTGAAGCTTTCTTT. It yields the protein CASSLIRAGTEAFF.

This chain uses TRBV23-1 with TRBJ2-5; D is tentatively TRBD1 or TRBD2 (6 bases each). TRBJ2-7 explains the end of the DNA better; the J call may be wrong. TRBV23-1 is designated an ORF whose function remains uncertain. The CDR3 length is 15 residues. Here the CDR3 DNA reads TGCGCCAGCAGGTCGAGGGGGGAGTTTAGTAACGAGCAGTACTTC. Its translation is CASRSRGEFSNEQYF.

On this clone: One end of the junction is discordant with germline, which a read error may explain. Other nucleotide sequences in the sample specify the same CDR3. CDR3 nucleotides: TGTGCTAGTAACACAGGGGAACAGCCCCAGCATTTT. This translates into CASNTGEQPQHF. V gene TRBV19 combines with J gene TRBJ1-5, with 7 bases aligning to TRBD1. Per germline, CDR1 LNHDA and CDR2 SQIVND (reference sequence). This CDR3 is built from 12 residues.

The J gene is TRBJ2-5, the V gene TRBV15; D uncertain. The CDR3 is 13 amino acids. Germline CDR1 reads LNHNV; CDR2 reads YYDKDF (reference sequence). V was shortened by 6 bases and J by 1 base, with 9 bases between the two germline ends. CDR3 DNA sequence: TGTGCCACCAGAAAAAACCCCCAAGAGACCCAGTACTTC. Translation: CATRKNPQETQYF.

The CDR3 is CASSYAQGSETQYF. The DNA of the CDR3 is TGTGCCAGCAGCTACGCCCAGGGATCGGAGACCCAGTACTTC. The chain carries TRBV7-7 and TRBJ2-5, with D possibly matching TRBD1 (5 bases). The germline CDR1 and CDR2 sequences are SSHAT and FNYEAQ (reference sequence). CDR3 length: 14 residues. Trimming took off 4 bases at V and 5 bases at J, with 14 bases between the two ends. Supplemented by reference TRBV7-7 and TRBJ2-5, the full variable domain reads GAGVSQSPRYKVTKRGQDVTLRCDPISSHATLYWYQQALGQGPEFLTYFNYEAQPDKSGLPSDRFSAERPEGSISTLTIQRTEQRDSAMYRCASSYAQGSETQYFGPGTRLLVL.

The chain couples TRBV19 to TRBJ1-5, with no clear D. The germline V gene has CDR1 LNHDA and CDR2 SQIVND (reference sequence). CDR3 length equals 14 residues. Trimming left V 6 bases short and J 2 bases short, with 11 bases between. The CDR3 loop reads CASSPGQGNQPQHF. DNA of the CDR3: TGTGCCAGTAGCCCCGGGCAGGGCAATCAGCCCCAGCATTTT. The complete variable domain, with remaining parts taken from reference TRBV19 and TRBJ1-5, reads DGGITQSPKYLFRKEGQNVTLSCEQNLNHDAMYWYRQDPGQGLRLIYYSQIVNDFQKGDIAEGYSVSREKKESFPLTVTSAQKNPTAFYLCASSPGQGNQPQHFGDGTRLSIL.

The chain has TRBV4-1 and TRBJ2-1; maybe TRBD1 (5 bases). Per germline, CDR1 MGHRA and CDR2 YSYEKL. With 3 bases removed from V and 10 bases from J, the gap between germline ends came to 10 bases. The CDR3 totals 12 residues. The CDR3 coding sequence is TGCGCCAGCAGCCACGAAAGGACAGAGCAGTTCTTC. Its translation: CASSHERTEQFF.

The table lists this clone with a few counts. The genes are TRBV6-1 and TRBJ1-5; D remains unclear. Trimming shortened V by 7 bases and J by 1 base, and 5 bases separated the two germline ends. This CDR3 spans 12 amino acids. Germline V gene lookup returns CDR1 MNHNS and CDR2 SASEGT. The CDR3 loop reads CASTPSNQPQHF. The CDR3 region has the DNA TGTGCCAGCACTCCGAGCAATCAGCCCCAGCATTTT.

The chain is built from TRBV28 and TRBJ2-5; no definite D call. The CDR3 contains 16 residues. The germline gives CDR1 MDHEN, CDR2 SYDVKM. V lost 7 bases to trimming and J lost 4 bases, with 22 bases between them. CDR3 sequence reads: CASTSPGSPRGETQYF. The CDR3 nucleotides read TGTGCCAGCACTTCCCCCGGGTCCCCCAGAGGAGAGACCCAGTACTTC.

The V call is TRBV7-2, the J call TRBJ2-4; the D gene could be TRBD1 or TRBD2 (5 bases each). Trimming pared 6 bases from V and 8 bases from J, leaving 20 bases between. Germline CDR1 and CDR2: SGHTA and FQGNSA. The CDR3 length is 15 residues. The CDR3 is CASSQPGSGADIQYF. For the CDR3, the DNA is TGTGCCAGCAGTCAACCGGGTTCCGGGGCGGACATTCAGTACTTC.

This clone was picked up one time. One end of the junction fails to match germline, which may point to a read error. The J gene is TRBJ2-5, the V gene TRBV4-1; 16 nucleotides line up with TRBD2. The CDR3 sequence is 17 residues long. Germline lookup yields CDR1 MGHRA and CDR2 YSYEKL. The CDR3 nucleotides read TGCGCCAGCAGCCAAGAAGAATCCGGGACTAGCGGGGGGGCTCGACACTTC. Translated, it gives CASSQEESGTSGGARHF.

This chain links TRBV6-1 with TRBJ2-7, with D possibly being TRBD1 or TRBD2 (5 bases each). V shed 0 bases and J shed 7 bases, with 16 bases lying between them. The CDR3 covers 15 residues. Germline V lookup: CDR1 MNHNS, CDR2 SASEGT. CDR3 in amino acids: CASSEAWGTTGEQYF. CDR3 coding DNA: TGTGCCAGCAGTGAAGCGTGGGGGACCACGGGGGAGCAGTACTTC.

This sequence joins TRBV28 and TRBJ2-1, with D maybe TRBD2 (6 bases). CDR1 and CDR2 (germline): MDHEN, SYDVKM. With 3 bases removed from V and 7 bases from J, the gap between germline ends came to 13 bases. The CDR3 extends over 14 amino acids. As DNA, the CDR3 is TGTGCCAGCAGTTTGCTAGCGCTGATAAATGAGCAGTTCTTC. It codes for CASSLLALINEQFF. Filled out from reference TRBV28 and TRBJ2-1, the complete variable domain reads DVKVTQSSRYLVKRTGEKVFLECVQDMDHENMFWYRQDPGLGLRLIYFSYDVKMKEKGDIPEGYSVSREKKERFSLILESASTNQTSMYLCASSLLALINEQFFGPGTRLTVL.